The clone carrying this T cell receptor beta chain has only a few counts. Its antigen remains unidentified. From the 5' RACE reads, TCRdb called clonotypes with MiXCR, one entry per CDR3 protein. In the table there are under 300,000 distinct CDR3 sequences, 12% of which are singletons. The CDR3 sequence is 13 residues long. CDR1 MDHEN and CDR2 SYDVKM come from the germline V gene. V lost 9 bases and J lost 0; bases outside the gene matches: 4. The data were obtained in a study of identical twins. Study conclusions and caveats: Low generation probability was overrepresented in out-of-frame alpha sequences shared by twins.

The same data also contributed to another study, on yellow fever vaccine responses in identical twins.

This receptor was taken from a woman between 18 and 30 years old in good health. The chain links TRBV28 to TRBJ2-5; the match to TRBD2 covers 7 bases. Sequenced: memory (CD45RO+) T cells sorted from blood. This chain's CDR3 is CARRGKYQETQYF. The DNA for the CDR3 is TGTGCCAGGCGGGGGAAGTACCAAGAGACCCAGTACTTC. Looking up the rest from reference TRBV28 and TRBJ2-5 gives the full variable domain: DVKVTQSSRYLVKRTGEKVFLECVQDMDHENMFWYRQDPGLGLRLIYFSYDVKMKEKGDIPEGYSVSREKKERFSLILESASTNQTSMYLCARRGKYQETQYFGPGTRLLVL.